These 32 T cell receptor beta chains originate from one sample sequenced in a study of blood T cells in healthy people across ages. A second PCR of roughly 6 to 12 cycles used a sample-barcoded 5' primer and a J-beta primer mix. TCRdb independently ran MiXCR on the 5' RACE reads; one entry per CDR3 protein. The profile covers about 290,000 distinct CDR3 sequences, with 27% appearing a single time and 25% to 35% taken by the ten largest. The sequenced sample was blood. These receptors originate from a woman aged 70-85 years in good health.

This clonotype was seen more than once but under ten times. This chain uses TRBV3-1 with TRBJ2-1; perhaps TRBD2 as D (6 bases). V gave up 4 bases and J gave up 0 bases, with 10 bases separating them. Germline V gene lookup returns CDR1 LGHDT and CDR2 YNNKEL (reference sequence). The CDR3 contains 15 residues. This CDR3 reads CASSRGDFSYNEQFF. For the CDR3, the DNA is TGTGCCAGCAGCCGGGGGGACTTCTCCTACAATGAGCAGTTCTTC.

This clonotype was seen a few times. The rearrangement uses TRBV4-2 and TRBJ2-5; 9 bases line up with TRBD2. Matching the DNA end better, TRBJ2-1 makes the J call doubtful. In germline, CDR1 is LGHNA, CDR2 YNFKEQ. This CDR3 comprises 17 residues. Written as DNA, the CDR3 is TGTGCCAGCAGCGCATTCTTGGGGCGGGAGGGCCTTAATGAGCAGTTCTTC. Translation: CASSAFLGREGLNEQFF.

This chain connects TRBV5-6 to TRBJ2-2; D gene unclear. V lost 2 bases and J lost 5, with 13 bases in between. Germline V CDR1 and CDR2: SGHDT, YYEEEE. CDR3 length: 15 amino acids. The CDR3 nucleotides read TGTGCCAGCAGCTTAACCACAAGGCGGACCGGGGAGCTGTTTTTT. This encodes CASSLTTRRTGELFF.

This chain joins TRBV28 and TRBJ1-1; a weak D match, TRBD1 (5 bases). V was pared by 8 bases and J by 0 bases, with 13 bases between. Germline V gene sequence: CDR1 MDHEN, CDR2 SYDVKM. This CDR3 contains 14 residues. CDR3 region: CASGGGRVNTEAFF. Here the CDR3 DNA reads TGTGCCAGCGGGGGGGGACGGGTGAACACTGAAGCTTTCTTT.

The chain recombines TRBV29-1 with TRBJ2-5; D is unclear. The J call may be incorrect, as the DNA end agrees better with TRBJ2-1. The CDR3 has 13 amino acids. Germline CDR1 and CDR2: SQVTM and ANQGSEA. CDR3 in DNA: TGCAGCGCCGCTAATATAGGGTCAAATGAGCAGTTCTTC. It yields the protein CSAANIGSNEQFF.

The CDR3 DNA follows: TGTGCCAGCAGTCTGATTGGGGGGATGAACACTGAAGCTTTCTTT. Its translation is CASSLIGGMNTEAFF. The chain recombines TRBV5-6 with TRBJ1-1; perhaps TRBD1 as D (5 bases). In germline, CDR1 is SGHDT, CDR2 YYEEEE. Trimming pared 5 bases from V and 0 bases from J, leaving 14 bases between. The CDR3 totals 15 residues.

The chain's CDR3 is CASSFSGTGGTEAFF. CDR3 DNA sequence: TGTGCCAGCAGCTTCTCCGGGACAGGGGGAACTGAAGCTTTCTTT. This sequence joins TRBV7-3 and TRBJ1-1; 11 bases align to TRBD1. Germline V gene sequence: CDR1 SGHTA, CDR2 FQGTGA. CDR3 length: 15 amino acids. V shed 3 bases and J 5 bases; nucleotides not matched to a gene: 5.

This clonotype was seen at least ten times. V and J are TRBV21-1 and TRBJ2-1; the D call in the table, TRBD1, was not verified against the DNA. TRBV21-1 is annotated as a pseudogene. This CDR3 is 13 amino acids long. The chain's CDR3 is CARGQGHWNEQFF. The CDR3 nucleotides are TGTGCCAGGGGACAGGGACATTGGAATGAGCAGTTCTTC.

The CDR3 here is CASSLQGLGAFF. The CDR3 nucleotides read TGTGCCAGCAGCTTACAGGGCTTAGGAGCTTTCTTT. This rearrangement joins TRBV7-2 to TRBJ1-1, with TRBD1 as a possible D gene (5 bases). Germline loops: CDR1 SGHTA, CDR2 FQGNSA. CDR3 length: 12 residues. V lost 2 bases and J lost 10, with 11 bases in between. Drawing the rest from reference TRBV7-2 and TRBJ1-1, the complete variable domain is GAGVSQSPSNKVTEKGKDVELRCDPISGHTALYWYRQSLGQGLEFLIYFQGNSAPDKSGLPSDRFSAERTGGSVSTLTIQRTQQEDSAVYLCASSLQGLGAFFGQGTRLTVV.

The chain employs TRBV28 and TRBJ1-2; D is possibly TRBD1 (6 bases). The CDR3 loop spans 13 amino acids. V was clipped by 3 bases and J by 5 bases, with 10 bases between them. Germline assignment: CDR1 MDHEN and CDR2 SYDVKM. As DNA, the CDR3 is TGTGCCAGCAGTTTGATAGGGGGATATGGCTACACCTTC. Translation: CASSLIGGYGYTF.

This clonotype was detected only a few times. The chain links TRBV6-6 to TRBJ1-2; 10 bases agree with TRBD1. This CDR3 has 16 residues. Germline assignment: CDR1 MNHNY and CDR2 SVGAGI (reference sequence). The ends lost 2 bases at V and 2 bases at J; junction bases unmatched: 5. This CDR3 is CASSYPGQGGNYGYTF. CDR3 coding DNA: TGTGCCAGCAGTTACCCTGGACAGGGGGGAAACTATGGCTACACCTTC.

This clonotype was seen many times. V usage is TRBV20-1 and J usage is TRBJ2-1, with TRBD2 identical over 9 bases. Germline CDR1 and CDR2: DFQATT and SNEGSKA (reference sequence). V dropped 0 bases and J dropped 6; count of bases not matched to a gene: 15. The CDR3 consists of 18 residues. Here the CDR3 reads CSARDRALGTSGSNEQFF. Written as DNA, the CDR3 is TGCAGTGCTAGAGATCGGGCCTTGGGAACTAGCGGGTCCAATGAGCAGTTCTTC.

CDR3 DNA sequence: TGCAGTGCTAGGGGGCAGGCTCGGGGAGGGCAGTATTTT. Translated: CSARGQARGGQYF. The chain uses TRBV20-1 and TRBJ2-3, with a possible D match to TRBD2 (6 bases). The V gene lost 3 bases and the J gene lost 11 bases, with 18 bases spanning the gap. The germline V gene has CDR1 DFQATT and CDR2 SNEGSKA (reference sequence). The CDR3 is 13 amino acids.

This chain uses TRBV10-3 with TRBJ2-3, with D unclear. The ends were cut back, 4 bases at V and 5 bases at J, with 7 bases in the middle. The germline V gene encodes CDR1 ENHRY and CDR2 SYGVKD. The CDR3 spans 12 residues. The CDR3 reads CAISGTEDTQYF. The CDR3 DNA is TGTGCCATCAGTGGAACTGAAGATACGCAGTATTTT.

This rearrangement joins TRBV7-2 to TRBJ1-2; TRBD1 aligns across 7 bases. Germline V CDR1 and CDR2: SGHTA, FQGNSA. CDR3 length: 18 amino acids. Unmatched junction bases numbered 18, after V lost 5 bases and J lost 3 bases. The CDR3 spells CASSRRTMTGNFYYGYTF. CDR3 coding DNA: TGTGCCAGCAGCCGCCGAACGATGACAGGGAACTTTTACTATGGCTACACCTTC.

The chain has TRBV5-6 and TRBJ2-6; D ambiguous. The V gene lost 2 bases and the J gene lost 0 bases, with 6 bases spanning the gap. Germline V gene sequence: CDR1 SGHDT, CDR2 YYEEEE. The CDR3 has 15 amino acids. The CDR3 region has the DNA TGTGCCAGCAGCTTTATGAGCTCTGGGGCCAACGTCCTGACTTTC. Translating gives CASSFMSSGANVLTF.

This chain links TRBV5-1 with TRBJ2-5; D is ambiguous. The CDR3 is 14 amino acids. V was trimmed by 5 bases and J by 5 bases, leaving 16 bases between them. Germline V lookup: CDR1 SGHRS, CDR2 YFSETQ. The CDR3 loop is CASSAGRPGETQYF. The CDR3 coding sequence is TGCGCCAGCAGTGCCGGACGCCCCGGGGAGACCCAGTACTTC.

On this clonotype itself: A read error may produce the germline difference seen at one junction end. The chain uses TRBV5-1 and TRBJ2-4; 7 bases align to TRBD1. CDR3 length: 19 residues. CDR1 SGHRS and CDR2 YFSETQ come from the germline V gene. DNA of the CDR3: TGCGCCAGCAGCTCCGCCCGGCAGGGGGAAGCTCTAGCCAAAAACATCCAGTACTTC. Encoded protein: CASSSARQGEALAKNIQYF. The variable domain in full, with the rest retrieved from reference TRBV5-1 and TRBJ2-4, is KAGVTQTPRYLIKTRGQQVTLSCSPISGHRSVSWYQQTPGQGLQFLFEYFSETQRNKGNFPGRFSGRQFSNSRSEMNVSTLELGDSALYLCASSSARQGEALAKNIQYFGAGTRLSVL.

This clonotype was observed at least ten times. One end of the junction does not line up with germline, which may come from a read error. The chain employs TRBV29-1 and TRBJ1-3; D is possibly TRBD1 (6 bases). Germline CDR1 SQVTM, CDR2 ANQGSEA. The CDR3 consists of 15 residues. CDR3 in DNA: TGCAGCGTTGAAGTACAGGGTCGATCTGGGAACACCATATATTTT. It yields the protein CSVEVQGRSGNTIYF.

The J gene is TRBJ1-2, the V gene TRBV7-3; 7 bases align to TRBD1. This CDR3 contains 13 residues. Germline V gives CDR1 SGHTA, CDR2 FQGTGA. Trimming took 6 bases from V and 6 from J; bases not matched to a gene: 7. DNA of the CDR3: TGTGCCAGCAGTCCAGGGGGTGGAGATGGCTACACCTTC. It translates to CASSPGGGDGYTF.

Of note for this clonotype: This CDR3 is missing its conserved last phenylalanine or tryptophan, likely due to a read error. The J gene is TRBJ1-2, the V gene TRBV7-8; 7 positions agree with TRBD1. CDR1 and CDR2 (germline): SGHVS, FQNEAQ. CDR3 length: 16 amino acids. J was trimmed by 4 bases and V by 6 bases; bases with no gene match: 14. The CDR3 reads CASRPLPSGGVYGYTL. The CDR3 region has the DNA TGTGCCAGCAGGCCTCTACCATCAGGGGGTGTCTATGGCTACACCCTC.

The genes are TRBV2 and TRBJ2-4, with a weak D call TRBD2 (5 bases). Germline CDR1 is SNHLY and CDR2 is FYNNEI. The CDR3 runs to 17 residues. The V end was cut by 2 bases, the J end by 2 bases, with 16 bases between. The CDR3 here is CASSESSGFQTKNIQYF. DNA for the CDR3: TGTGCCAGCAGTGAAAGTTCGGGATTCCAAACCAAAAACATTCAGTACTTC.

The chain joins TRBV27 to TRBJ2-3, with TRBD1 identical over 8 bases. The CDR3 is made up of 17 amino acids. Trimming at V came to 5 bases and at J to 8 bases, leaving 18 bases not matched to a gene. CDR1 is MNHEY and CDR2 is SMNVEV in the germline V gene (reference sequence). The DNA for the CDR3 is TGTGCCAGCAGTCAACTTTGGGGACAGGCCGCAGAGGGTACGCAGTATTTT. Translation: CASSQLWGQAAEGTQYF.

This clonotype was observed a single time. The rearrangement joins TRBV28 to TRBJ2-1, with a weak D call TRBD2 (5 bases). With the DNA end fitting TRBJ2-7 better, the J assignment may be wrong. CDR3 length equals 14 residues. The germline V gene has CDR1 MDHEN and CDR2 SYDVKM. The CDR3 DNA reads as TGTGCCAGCAGTTTAGGGAGTAGCCCCTACGAGCAGTACTTC. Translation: CASSLGSSPYEQYF.

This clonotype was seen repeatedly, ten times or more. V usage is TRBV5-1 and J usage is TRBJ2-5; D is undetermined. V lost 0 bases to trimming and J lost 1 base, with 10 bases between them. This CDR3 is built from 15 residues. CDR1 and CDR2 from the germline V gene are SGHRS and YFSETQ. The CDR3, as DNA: TGCGCCAGCAGCTTGGTCCCCGGGCCCCAAGAGACCCAGTACTTC. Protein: CASSLVPGPQETQYF.

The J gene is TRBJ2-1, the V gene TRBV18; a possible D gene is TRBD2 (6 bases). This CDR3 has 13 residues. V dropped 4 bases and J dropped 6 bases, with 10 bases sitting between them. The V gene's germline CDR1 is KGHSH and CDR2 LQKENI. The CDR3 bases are TGTGCCAGCTCACAGGCGGGAAGCAATGAGCAGTTCTTC. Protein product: CASSQAGSNEQFF.

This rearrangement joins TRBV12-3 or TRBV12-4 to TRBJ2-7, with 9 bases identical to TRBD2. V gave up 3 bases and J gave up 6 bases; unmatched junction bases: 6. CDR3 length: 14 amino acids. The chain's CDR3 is CASSLVAGDLEQYF. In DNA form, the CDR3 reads TGTGCCAGCAGTTTGGTAGCGGGAGACCTCGAGCAGTACTTC.

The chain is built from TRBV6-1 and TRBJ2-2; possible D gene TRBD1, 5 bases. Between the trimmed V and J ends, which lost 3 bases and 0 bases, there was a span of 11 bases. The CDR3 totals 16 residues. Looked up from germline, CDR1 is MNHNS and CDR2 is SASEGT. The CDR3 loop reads CASSDQGYTNTGELFF. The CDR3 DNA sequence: TGTGCCAGCAGTGACCAGGGATATACGAACACCGGGGAGCTGTTTTTT.

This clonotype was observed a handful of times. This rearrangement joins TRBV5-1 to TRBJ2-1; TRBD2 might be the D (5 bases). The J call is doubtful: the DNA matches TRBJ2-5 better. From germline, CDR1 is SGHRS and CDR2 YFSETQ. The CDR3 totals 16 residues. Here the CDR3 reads CASSLDGSWASETQYF. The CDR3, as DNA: TGCGCCAGCAGCTTGGACGGCTCTTGGGCTAGCGAGACCCAGTACTTC.

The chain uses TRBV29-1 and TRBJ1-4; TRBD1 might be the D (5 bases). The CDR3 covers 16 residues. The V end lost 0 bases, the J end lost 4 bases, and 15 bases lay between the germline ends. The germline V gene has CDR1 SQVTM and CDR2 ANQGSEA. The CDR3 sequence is CSVEDPGRTNNEKLFF. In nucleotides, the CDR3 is TGCAGCGTTGAAGACCCCGGACGGACAAATAATGAAAAACTGTTTTTT.

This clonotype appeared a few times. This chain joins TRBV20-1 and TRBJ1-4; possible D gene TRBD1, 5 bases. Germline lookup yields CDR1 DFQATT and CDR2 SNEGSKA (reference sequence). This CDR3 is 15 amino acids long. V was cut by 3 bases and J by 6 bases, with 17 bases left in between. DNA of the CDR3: TGCAGTGCTAGGGGACTACAAACGGGCCATGAAAAACTGTTTTTT. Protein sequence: CSARGLQTGHEKLFF.

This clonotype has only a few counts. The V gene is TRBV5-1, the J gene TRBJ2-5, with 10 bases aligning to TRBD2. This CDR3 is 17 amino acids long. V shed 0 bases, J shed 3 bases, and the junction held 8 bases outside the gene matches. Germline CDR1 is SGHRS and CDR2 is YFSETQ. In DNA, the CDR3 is TGCGCCAGCAGCTTGGGAAGAACTAGCGGGATTGAAGAGACCCAGTACTTC. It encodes CASSLGRTSGIEETQYF.